The text below deals with one T cell receptor beta chain. As yet, its antigen is unknown. At one boundary the junction diverges from the germline segment, which might be a read error. This specimen comes from a study of response to subunit inactivated influenza vaccine. General study results and limits: Each seasonal influenza vaccination recruits few new T cells, the authors suggested.

Each CDR3 protein is one row after TCRdb ran MiXCR on the RT-PCR reads. The sample has 500,000 to 600,000 distinct CDR3 sequences, less than 15% seen once. CDR3 length: 15 amino acids. Germline V lookup: CDR1 MNHNS, CDR2 SASEGT. This chain uses TRBV6-1 with TRBJ2-5; TRBD2 agrees at 7 bases. The sequence came from a man aged 50-60 years who received an inactivated influenza vaccine. The input for sequencing was PBMCs from blood, taken 12 days after vaccination. The CDR3 DNA sequence: TGTGCCAGCAGTGTCGGGGGGACGGATCAAGAGTCCCAGTACTTC. This translates into CASSVGGTDQESQYF.